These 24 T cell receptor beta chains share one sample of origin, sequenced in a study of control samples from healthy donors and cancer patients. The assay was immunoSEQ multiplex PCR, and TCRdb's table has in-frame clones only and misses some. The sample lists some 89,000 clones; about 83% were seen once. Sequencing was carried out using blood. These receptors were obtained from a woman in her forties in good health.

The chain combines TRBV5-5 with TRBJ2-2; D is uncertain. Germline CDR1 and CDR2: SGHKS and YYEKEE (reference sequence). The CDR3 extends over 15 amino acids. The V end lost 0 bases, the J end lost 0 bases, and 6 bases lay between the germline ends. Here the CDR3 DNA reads TGTGCCAGCAGCTTGGGGGGATCGAACACCGGGGAGCTGTTTTTT. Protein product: CASSLGGSNTGELFF. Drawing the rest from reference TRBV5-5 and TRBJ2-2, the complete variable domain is DAGVTQSPTHLIKTRGQQVTLRCSPISGHKSVSWYQQVLGQGPQFIFQYYEKEERGRGNFPDRFSARQFPNYSSELNVNALLLGDSALYLCASSLGGSNTGELFFGEGSRLTVL.

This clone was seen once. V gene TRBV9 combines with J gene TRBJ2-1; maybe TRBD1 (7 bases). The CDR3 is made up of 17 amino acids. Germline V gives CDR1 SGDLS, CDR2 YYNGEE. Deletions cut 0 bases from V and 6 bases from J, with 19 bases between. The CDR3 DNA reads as TGTGCCAGCAGCGTAGATGTCAGGGGGACTCCGGGCAATGAGCAGTTCTTC. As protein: CASSVDVRGTPGNEQFF.

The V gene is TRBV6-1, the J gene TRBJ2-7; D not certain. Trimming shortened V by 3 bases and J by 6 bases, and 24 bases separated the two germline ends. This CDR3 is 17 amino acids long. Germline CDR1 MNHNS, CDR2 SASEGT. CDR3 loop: CASSDAVRGRILGEQYF. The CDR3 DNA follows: TGTGCCAGCAGTGATGCCGTACGAGGACGGATCTTAGGCGAGCAGTACTTC.

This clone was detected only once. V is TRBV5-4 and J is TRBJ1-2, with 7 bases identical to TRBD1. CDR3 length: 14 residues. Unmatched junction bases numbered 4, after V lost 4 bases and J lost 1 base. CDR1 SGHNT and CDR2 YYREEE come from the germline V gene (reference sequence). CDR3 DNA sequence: TGTGCCAGCAGCCGGGACAGCCTTAACTATGGCTACACCTTC. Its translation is CASSRDSLNYGYTF.

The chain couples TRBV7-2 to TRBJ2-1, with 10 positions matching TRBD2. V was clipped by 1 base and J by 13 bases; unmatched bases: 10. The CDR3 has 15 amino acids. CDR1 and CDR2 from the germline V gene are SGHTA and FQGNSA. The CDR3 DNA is TGTGCCAGCAGCTTAGGTCTAGCGGGGGCAACTTTTCAGTTCTTC. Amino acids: CASSLGLAGATFQFF.

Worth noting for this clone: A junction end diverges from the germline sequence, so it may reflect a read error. The CDR3 DNA reads as TGCGCCAGCAGTGACCTAGCGGGGGGGACCGTCTTC. The encoded protein is CASSDLAGGTVF. The chain recombines TRBV10-1 with TRBJ2-1, with 12 bases lining up with TRBD2. CDR1 WNHNN and CDR2 SYGVQD come from the germline V gene (reference sequence). The length of the CDR3 is 12 residues.

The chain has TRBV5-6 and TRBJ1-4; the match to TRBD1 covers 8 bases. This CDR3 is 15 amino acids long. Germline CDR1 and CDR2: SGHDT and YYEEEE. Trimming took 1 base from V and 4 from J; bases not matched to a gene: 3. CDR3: CASSLLQGGNEKLFF. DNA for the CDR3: TGTGCCAGCAGCTTGTTACAGGGGGGTAATGAAAAACTGTTTTTT.

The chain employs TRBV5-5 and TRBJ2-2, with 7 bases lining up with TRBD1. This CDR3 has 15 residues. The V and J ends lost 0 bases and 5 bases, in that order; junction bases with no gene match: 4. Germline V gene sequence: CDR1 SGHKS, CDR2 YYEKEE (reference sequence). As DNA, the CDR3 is TGTGCCAGCAGCTTGGGACAGGGATGGACCGGGGAGCTGTTTTTT. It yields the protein CASSLGQGWTGELFF.

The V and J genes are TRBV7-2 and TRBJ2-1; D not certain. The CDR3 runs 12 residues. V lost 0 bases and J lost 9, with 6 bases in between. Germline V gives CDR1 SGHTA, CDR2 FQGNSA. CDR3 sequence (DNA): TGTGCCAGCAGCTTAGCGCAAACTGAGCAGTTCTTC. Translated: CASSLAQTEQFF.

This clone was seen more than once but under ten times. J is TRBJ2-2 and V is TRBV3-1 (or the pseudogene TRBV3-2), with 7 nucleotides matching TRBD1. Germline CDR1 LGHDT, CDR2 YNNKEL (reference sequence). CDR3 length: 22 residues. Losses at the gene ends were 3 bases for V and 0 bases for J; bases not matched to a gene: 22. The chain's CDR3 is CASSHRTGIANTGIANTGELFF. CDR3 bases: TGTGCCAGCAGCCACCGGACAGGCATCGCGAACACCGGTATCGCGAACACCGGGGAGCTGTTTTTT.

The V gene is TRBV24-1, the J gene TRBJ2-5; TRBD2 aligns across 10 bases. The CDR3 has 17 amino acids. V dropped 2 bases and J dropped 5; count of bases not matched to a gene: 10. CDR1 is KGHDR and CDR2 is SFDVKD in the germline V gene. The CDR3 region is CATSDSKRGGAWETQYF. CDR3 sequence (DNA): TGTGCCACCAGTGATTCCAAGCGGGGGGGCGCATGGGAGACCCAGTACTTC.

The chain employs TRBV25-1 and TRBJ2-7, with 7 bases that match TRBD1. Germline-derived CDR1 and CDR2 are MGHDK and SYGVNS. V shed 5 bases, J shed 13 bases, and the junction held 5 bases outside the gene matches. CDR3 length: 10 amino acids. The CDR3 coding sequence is TGTGCCAGCAGTAGCCGGGACAGATACTTC. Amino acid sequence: CASSSRDRYF.

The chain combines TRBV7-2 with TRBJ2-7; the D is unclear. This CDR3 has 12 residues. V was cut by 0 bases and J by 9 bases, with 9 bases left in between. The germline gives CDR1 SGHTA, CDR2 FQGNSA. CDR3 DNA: TGTGCCAGCAGCTTAGCCGTGGGAAGGCAGTACTTC. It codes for CASSLAVGRQYF.

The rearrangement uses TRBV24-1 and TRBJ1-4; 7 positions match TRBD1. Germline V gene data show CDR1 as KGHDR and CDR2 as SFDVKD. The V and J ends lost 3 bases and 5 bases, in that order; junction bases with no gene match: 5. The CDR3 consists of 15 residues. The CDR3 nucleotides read TGTGCCACCAGTGATGGACAGGAAAAAAATGAAAAACTGTTTTTT. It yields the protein CATSDGQEKNEKLFF.

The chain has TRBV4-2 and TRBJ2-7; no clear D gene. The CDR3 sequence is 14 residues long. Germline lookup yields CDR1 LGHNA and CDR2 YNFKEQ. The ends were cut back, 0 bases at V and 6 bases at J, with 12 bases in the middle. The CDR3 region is CASSQEKDFGEQYF. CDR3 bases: TGTGCCAGCAGCCAAGAAAAAGATTTCGGCGAGCAGTACTTC.

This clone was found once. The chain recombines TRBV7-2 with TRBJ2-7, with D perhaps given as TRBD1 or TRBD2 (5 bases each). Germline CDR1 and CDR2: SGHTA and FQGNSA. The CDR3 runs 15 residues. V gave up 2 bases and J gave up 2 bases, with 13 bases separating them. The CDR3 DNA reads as TGTGCCAGCAGCTTATTCGGGACGCAGCCCTACGAGCAGTACTTC. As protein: CASSLFGTQPYEQYF.

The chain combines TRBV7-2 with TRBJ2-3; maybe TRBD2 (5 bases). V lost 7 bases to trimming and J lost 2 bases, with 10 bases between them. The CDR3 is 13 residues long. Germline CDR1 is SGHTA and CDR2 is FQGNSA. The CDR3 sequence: CASKRATTDTQYF. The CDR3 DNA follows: TGTGCCAGCAAGAGGGCCACCACAGATACGCAGTATTTT. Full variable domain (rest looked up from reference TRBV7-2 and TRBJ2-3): GAGVSQSPSNKVTEKGKDVELRCDPISGHTALYWYRQSLGQGLEFLIYFQGNSAPDKSGLPSDRFSAERTGGSVSTLTIQRTQQEDSAVYLCASKRATTDTQYFGPGTRLTVL.

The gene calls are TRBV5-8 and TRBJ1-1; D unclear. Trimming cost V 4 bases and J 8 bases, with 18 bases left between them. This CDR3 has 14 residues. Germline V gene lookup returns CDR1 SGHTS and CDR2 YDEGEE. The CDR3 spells CASSIRRDLGEAFF. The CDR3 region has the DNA TGTGCCAGCAGCATAAGACGCGATCTTGGAGAAGCTTTCTTT.

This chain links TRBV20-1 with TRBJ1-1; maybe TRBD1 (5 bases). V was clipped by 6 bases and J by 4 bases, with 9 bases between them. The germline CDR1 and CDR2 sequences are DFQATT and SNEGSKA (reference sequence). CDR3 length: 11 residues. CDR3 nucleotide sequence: TGCAGTGCAAAGCAGGGCACTGAAGCTTTCTTT. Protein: CSAKQGTEAFF.

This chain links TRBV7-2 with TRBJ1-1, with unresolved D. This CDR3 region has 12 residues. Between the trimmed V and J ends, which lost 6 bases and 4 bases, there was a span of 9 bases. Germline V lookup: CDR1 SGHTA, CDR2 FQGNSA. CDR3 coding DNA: TGTGCCAGCAGTTATTACACCACTGAAGCTTTCTTT. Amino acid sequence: CASSYYTTEAFF.

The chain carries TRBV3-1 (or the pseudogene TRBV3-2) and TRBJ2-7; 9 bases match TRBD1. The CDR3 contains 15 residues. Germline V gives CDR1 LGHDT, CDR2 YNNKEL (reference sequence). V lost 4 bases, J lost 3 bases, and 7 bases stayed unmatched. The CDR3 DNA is TGTGCCAGCAGCCCCCGACAGGGGGGCAACTACGAGCAGTACTTC. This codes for CASSPRQGGNYEQYF.

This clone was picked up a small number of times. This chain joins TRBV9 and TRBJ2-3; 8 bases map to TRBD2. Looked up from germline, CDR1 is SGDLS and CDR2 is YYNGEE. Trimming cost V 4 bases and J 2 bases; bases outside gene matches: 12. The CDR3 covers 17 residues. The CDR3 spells CASSPESGGGTTDTQYF. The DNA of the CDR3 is TGTGCCAGCAGCCCCGAATCCGGCGGGGGGACCACAGATACGCAGTATTTT.

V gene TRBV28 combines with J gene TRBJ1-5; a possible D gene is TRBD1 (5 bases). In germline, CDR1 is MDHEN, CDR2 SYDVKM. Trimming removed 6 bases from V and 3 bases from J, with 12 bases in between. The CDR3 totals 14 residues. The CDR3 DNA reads TGTGCCAGCAGATCCGGACACGACAATCAGCCCCAGCATTTT. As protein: CASRSGHDNQPQHF.

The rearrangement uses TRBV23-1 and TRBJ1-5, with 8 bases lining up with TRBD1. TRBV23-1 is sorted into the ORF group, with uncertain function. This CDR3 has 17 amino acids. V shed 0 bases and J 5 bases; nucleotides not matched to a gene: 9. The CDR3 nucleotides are TGCGCCAGCAGTCAATCCACGTGGACAGGGAGGCATCAGCCCCAGCATTTT. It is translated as CASSQSTWTGRHQPQHF.